The present TCR beta chain was sequenced within a study of blood T cell repertoires in COVID-19. The wider study: Specimens from acute and convalescent COVID-19 originated in the United States, Italy and Spain. PBMCs, B-cell-depleted T cells, or T cells were the source of the cDNA or gDNA that made up the material.

As handled by the study authors: Counts of nucleated cells, estimated from reference gene primer amplification, were obtained. The protocol was immunoSEQ multiplex PCR, while the TCRdb copy is restricted to in-frame clones and leaves out a portion. That table supplies the V and J calls and clone size; D and trimming were determined from the DNA. The repertoire holds approximately 270,000 clones, about 85% seen once, with 3% in the top ten. Sequenced input: peripheral blood. The receptor was isolated from a young man with active or convalescent COVID-19.

CDR3 DNA sequence: TGTGCCAGCAGCTTGGGACTGAGGGACAGGGGGTACGAGCAGTACTTC. This translates into CASSLGLRDRGYEQYF. V is TRBV5-8 and J is TRBJ2-7, with TRBD1 matching over 11 bases. With 0 bases clipped from V and 4 bases from J, the junction kept 6 bases outside the gene matches. Germline assignment: CDR1 SGHTS and CDR2 YDEGEE. There are 16 residues in the CDR3.